The 2 T cell receptor beta chains in this list originate from one sample, sequenced in a study of T cell changes during pregnancy in multiple sclerosis. The repertoire was sequenced with immunoSEQ multiplex PCR; TCRdb's copy has only in-frame clones and lacks some. The sample lists about 59,000 clones; around 93% were seen once. The starting material was peripheral blood, obtained in the second trimester of pregnancy. The source is a female donor in good health, enrolled as a control in a pregnancy study.

V is TRBV19 and J is TRBJ2-2; tentative D call: TRBD1 (6 bases). The CDR3 length is 17 residues. Germline V gives CDR1 LNHDA, CDR2 SQIVND (reference sequence). V lost 3 bases and J 6 bases, leaving 20 bases between the germline ends. The CDR3 DNA reads as TGTGCCAGTAGTATGGTCCCCGCTCACAGGGCGGCCGGGGAGCTGTTTTTT. This encodes CASSMVPAHRAAGELFF.

The chain carries TRBV12-5 and TRBJ2-1; the D is unclear. The length of the CDR3 is 16 residues. Germline assignment: CDR1 LGHNT and CDR2 FRNRAP. V shed 6 bases and J shed 4 bases, with 19 bases lying between them. The CDR3 protein is CASGTQQDSVYNEQFF. As DNA, the CDR3 is TGTGCTAGTGGAACCCAACAAGACTCGGTTTACAATGAGCAGTTCTTC.